The 25 T cell receptor beta chains below come from one sample, sequenced in a study of T cell repertoires in cytomegalovirus infection. Antigens for these TCRs are unknown. TCRdb fed the reads into MiXCR, producing one record per CDR3 protein. The sample has some 800,000 distinct CDR3 sequences; 32% are singletons. This material consisted of cultured CD8+ T cells from PBMCs, taken from culture after CMV antigen stimulation. The receptors were sampled from a human donor in good health (CMV status not recorded). Some clones in this sample may be carry-over from other donors' samples.

The chain has TRBV2 and TRBJ2-3, with TRBD2 identical over 16 bases. This CDR3 spans 18 amino acids. Germline lookup yields CDR1 SNHLY and CDR2 FYNNEI. V gave up 8 bases and J gave up 0 bases; unmatched junction bases: 8. DNA of the CDR3: TGTGCCAGCGTCGACCCGGGACTAGCGGGGGGGAGCACAGATACGCAGTATTTT. This sequence encodes CASVDPGLAGGSTDTQYF.

This clonotype was observed a single time. J is TRBJ2-2 and V is TRBV11-2; D uncertain. There are 13 residues in the CDR3. V was trimmed by 3 bases and J by 7 bases, leaving 9 bases between them. Per germline, CDR1 SGHAT and CDR2 FQNNGV. This CDR3 is CASSFRVDGELFF. CDR3 bases: TGTGCCAGCAGCTTTCGGGTTGACGGGGAGCTGTTTTTT.

The chain combines TRBV19 with TRBJ2-1; 10 positions agree with TRBD2. The CDR3 covers 17 residues. Trimming removed 3 bases from V and 0 bases from J; junction bases left unmatched: 5. Germline CDR1 is LNHDA and CDR2 is SQIVND (reference sequence). Here the CDR3 reads CASSMPSGGSSYNEQFF. The CDR3 DNA reads as TGTGCCAGTAGTATGCCTAGCGGGGGTAGCTCCTACAATGAGCAGTTCTTC.

The chain is built from TRBV7-6 and TRBJ2-2; D possibly corresponds to TRBD1 (6 bases). Germline CDR1 reads SGHVS; CDR2 reads FNYEAQ. The CDR3 sequence is 15 residues long. The V gene lost 3 bases and the J gene lost 2 bases, with 10 bases spanning the gap. The CDR3 bases are TGTGCCAGCAGCTTTAGGACAGATAACACCGGGGAGCTGTTTTTT. As protein: CASSFRTDNTGELFF.

The chain combines TRBV2 with TRBJ1-5, with 10 bases that match TRBD1. In germline, CDR1 is SNHLY, CDR2 FYNNEI. V shed 10 bases, J shed 7 bases, and the junction held 16 bases outside the gene matches. The CDR3 totals 16 residues. In nucleotides, the CDR3 is TGTGCCACCGCAATGCCGGGACAGGGGAGGGCGCAGCCCCAGCATTTT. Its translation: CATAMPGQGRAQPQHF. The full variable domain, rest sourced from reference TRBV2 and TRBJ1-5, is EPEVTQTPSHQVTQMGQEVILRCVPISNHLYFYWYRQILGQKVEFLVSFYNNEISEKSEIFDDQFSVERPDGSNFTLKIRSTKLEDSAMYFCATAMPGQGRAQPQHFGDGTRLSIL.

The chain carries TRBV7-6 and TRBJ2-7; D might be TRBD1 (5 bases). The CDR3 is 14 residues long. CDR1 and CDR2 from the germline V gene are SGHVS and FNYEAQ. V was trimmed by 3 bases and J by 0 bases, leaving 9 bases between them. Here the CDR3 reads CASSLDTLSYEQYV. CDR3 coding DNA: TGTGCCAGCAGCTTGGACACTCTCTCCTACGAGCAGTACGTC.

This chain joins TRBV6-5 and TRBJ1-6, with no clear D. Germline CDR1 MNHEY, CDR2 SVGAGI. The CDR3 loop spans 17 amino acids. V was cut by 4 bases and J by 6 bases, with 19 bases left in between. This CDR3 reads CASSSPFDYSSNSPLHF. CDR3 coding DNA: TGTGCCAGCAGTTCCCCTTTTGACTACAGCAGTAATTCACCCCTCCACTTT.

The chain links TRBV4-1 to TRBJ1-1; D not certain. Trimming took 3 bases from V and 4 from J, leaving 9 bases between them. The CDR3 totals 13 residues. The germline gives CDR1 MGHRA, CDR2 YSYEKL. CDR3 nucleotides: TGCGCCAGCAGCCAGGCCGGACCCACTGAAGCTTTCTTT. It codes for CASSQAGPTEAFF.

J is TRBJ2-2 and V is TRBV7-9, with D uncertain. Germline lookup yields CDR1 SEHNR and CDR2 FQNEAQ (reference sequence). The CDR3 runs 14 residues. The V and J ends lost 0 bases and 4 bases respectively, with 6 bases between them. The CDR3 reads CASSLARLTGELFF. The CDR3 nucleotides are TGTGCCAGCAGCTTAGCCAGGCTCACCGGGGAGCTGTTTTTT. Based on the CDR3 plus reference TRBV7-9 and TRBJ2-2, the full variable domain is DTGVSQNPRHKITKRGQNVTFRCDPISEHNRLYWYRQTLGQGPEFLTYFQNEAQLEKSRLLSDRFSAERPKGSFSTLEIQRTEQGDSAMYLCASSLARLTGELFFGEGSRLTVL.

The chain carries TRBV6-5 and TRBJ1-6; D perhaps matches TRBD1 (5 bases). V lost 5 bases and J lost 9, with 17 bases in between. The germline V gene has CDR1 MNHEY and CDR2 SVGAGI. The CDR3 is 15 amino acids. This chain's CDR3 is CASSPDKGYGSPLHF. The CDR3 DNA is TGTGCCAGCAGTCCGGACAAGGGGTACGGTTCACCCCTCCACTTT.

This clonotype was seen a handful of times. The gene calls are TRBV2 and TRBJ2-5; possibly TRBD2 for D (6 bases). The CDR3 contains 15 residues. The germline V gene has CDR1 SNHLY and CDR2 FYNNEI. V gave up 6 bases and J gave up 1 base, with 15 bases separating them. The CDR3 DNA reads as TGTGCCAGCAGGGCCCCCGGGGGACGCCAAGAGACCCAGTACTTC. As protein: CASRAPGGRQETQYF.

The chain is built from TRBV4-1 and TRBJ1-1; D gene unclear. The CDR3 runs to 15 residues. V was cut by 5 bases and J by 0 bases, with 13 bases left in between. Germline CDR1 MGHRA, CDR2 YSYEKL. This chain's CDR3 is CASSFSTRLNTEAFF. The CDR3 DNA is TGCGCCAGCAGCTTTTCCACACGGTTGAACACTGAAGCTTTCTTT.

In this sample, this clonotype turned up a few times. The V gene is TRBV13, the J gene TRBJ2-7; D is possibly TRBD1 (6 bases). The germline V gene has CDR1 PRHDT and CDR2 FYEKMQ (reference sequence). V shed 1 base and J shed 2 bases, with 12 bases lying between them. The CDR3 has 15 amino acids. In DNA, the CDR3 is TGTGCCAGCAGCTTAGCCCTCAGGGGACCCTACGAGCAGTACTTC. Its translation: CASSLALRGPYEQYF.

This clonotype was counted only a few times. The chain employs TRBV7-6 and TRBJ2-1; TRBD2 agrees at 11 bases. CDR3 length: 16 residues. V lost 5 bases, J lost 1 base, and 4 bases stayed unmatched. Germline CDR1 reads SGHVS; CDR2 reads FNYEAQ. CDR3 in amino acids: CASSNSGGGSYNEQFF. The DNA of the CDR3 is TGTGCCAGCAGCAATAGCGGGGGGGGATCCTACAATGAGCAGTTCTTC.

The chain employs TRBV5-6 and TRBJ2-3; 7 bases agree with TRBD1. CDR1 is SGHDT and CDR2 is YYEEEE in the germline V gene. The junction had 12 bases not matched to a gene; V was cut back by 4 bases and J by 1 base. The CDR3 covers 17 residues. CDR3 residues: CASSTDRIYRGTDTQYF. CDR3 bases: TGTGCCAGCAGCACGGACAGGATTTATCGTGGCACAGATACGCAGTATTTT.

A remark on this clonotype: A much larger clone differs from this one at a single base, so this may be a read error. The chain recombines TRBV19 with TRBJ1-2; possible D gene TRBD1, 5 bases. Germline V gives CDR1 LNHDA, CDR2 SQIVND (reference sequence). The CDR3 is 15 residues long. CDR3 amino acids: CASSPPGAWGYSYTF. Written as DNA, the CDR3 is TGTGCCAGTAGTCCCCCCGGGGCCTGGGGCTATAGCTACACCTTC.

There are a few counts of this clonotype. J is TRBJ2-3 and V is TRBV12-3 or TRBV12-4, with 10 bases fitting TRBD2. J lost 0 bases, V lost 7 bases, and 10 bases had no gene match. The CDR3 is 17 residues long. DNA for the CDR3: TGTGCCAGCATGATTAGCGGGGGGACCCATAGCACAGATACGCAGTATTTT. As protein: CASMISGGTHSTDTQYF.

V is TRBV27 and J is TRBJ2-7, with D unclear. This CDR3 is built from 11 residues. Germline CDR1 MNHEY, CDR2 SMNVEV (reference sequence). V lost 10 bases and J 0 bases, leaving 7 bases between the germline ends. CDR3 DNA sequence: TGTGCCACCGGTAGCTCCTACGAGCAGTACTTC. Translating it yields CATGSSYEQYF.

This clonotype has a handful of counts. V is TRBV27 and J is TRBJ2-1, with D hard to call. Germline V CDR1 and CDR2: MNHEY, SMNVEV (reference sequence). The ends were cut back, 3 bases at V and 9 bases at J, with 12 bases in the middle. The CDR3 sequence is 13 residues long. Here the CDR3 DNA reads TGTGCCAGCAGTTTCAGTGGGTTGTCTGAGCAGTTCTTC. This codes for CASSFSGLSEQFF.

V usage is TRBV27 and J usage is TRBJ1-1, with D possibly matching TRBD1 (6 bases). V was shortened by 3 bases and J by 6 bases, with 14 bases between the two germline ends. The V gene's germline CDR1 is MNHEY and CDR2 SMNVEV (reference sequence). The CDR3 sequence is 14 residues long. DNA for the CDR3: TGTGCCAGCAGTTTTCGGGGGGCAGGGGCTGAAGCTTTCTTT. Amino acid sequence: CASSFRGAGAEAFF.

A few counts support this clonotype. The rearrangement links TRBV4-2 to TRBJ2-1; possibly TRBD1 or TRBD2 for D (5 bases each). The CDR3 sequence is 14 residues long. From germline, CDR1 is LGHNA and CDR2 YNFKEQ. Trimming took 0 bases from V and 10 from J, leaving 13 bases between them. CDR3 sequence (DNA): TGTGCCAGCAGCCAAGATGGGACCCCTCTGGAGCAGTTCTTC. It translates to CASSQDGTPLEQFF.

This clonotype occurred once. V usage is TRBV12-3 or TRBV12-4 and J usage is TRBJ2-5, with D possibly TRBD2 on 6 matching bases. V lost 4 bases, J lost 12 bases, and 15 bases lay in between. The CDR3 is made up of 12 amino acids. DNA for the CDR3: TGTGCCAGCAGTTCCGGGGGTAGGGTGGAGTACTTC. Translating it yields CASSSGGRVEYF.

J is TRBJ2-7 and V is TRBV19, with a possible D match to TRBD1 (5 bases). Trimming cost V 3 bases and J 3 bases, with 24 bases left between them. This CDR3 contains 18 residues. CDR1 is LNHDA and CDR2 is SQIVND in the germline V gene (reference sequence). The CDR3 coding sequence is TGTGCCAGTAGTATGCGATGGGGTGGGGCAGAGAGAATCTACGAGCAGTACTTC. Protein: CASSMRWGGAERIYEQYF.

The J gene is TRBJ2-4, the V gene TRBV29-1; D not resolved. V lost 0 bases and J 13 bases, leaving 13 bases between the germline ends. Germline-derived CDR1 and CDR2 are SQVTM and ANQGSEA. The CDR3 contains 12 residues. As DNA, the CDR3 is TGCAGCGTTGAAGATGCGGCCCCTGGCCAGTACTTC. Encoded protein: CSVEDAAPGQYF.

This clonotype was seen ten or more times. The CDR3 nucleotides read TGTGCCAGCAGCGTATTTAGGGACAGGGTCGTTCATGGCTACACCTTC. Its translation is CASSVFRDRVVHGYTF. This rearrangement joins TRBV7-8 to TRBJ1-2, with 9 bases fitting TRBD1. With V trimmed by 5 bases and J by 6 bases, 13 bases remained unmatched. This CDR3 is built from 16 residues. Germline-derived CDR1 and CDR2 are SGHVS and FQNEAQ.